The 13 T cell receptor beta chains below all came from one sample that was sequenced in a study of CD8 T cells in Susac syndrome. Reverse transcription of roughly 0.45 to 1 ug RNA used random hexamers. TCRdb reprocessed the immunoSEQ multiplex PCR reads via MiXCR and lists one record per CDR3 protein. Of around 160,000 distinct CDR3 sequences listed, roughly 95% are singletons. The sequenced sample was CD4+ T cells from PBMCs. The receptors come from a human donor in good health.

In its sample, this clonotype was seen a few times. This chain links TRBV29-1 with TRBJ2-5; D may be TRBD1 (6 bases). From germline, CDR1 is SQVTM and CDR2 ANQGSEA. The CDR3 length is 13 residues. Trimming cost V 4 bases and J 0 bases, with 9 bases left between them. CDR3 sequence (DNA): TGCAGCGTTGCTGCAGGGGACCAAGAGACCCAGTACTTC. This translates into CSVAAGDQETQYF.

The gene calls are TRBV19 and TRBJ2-6; no definite D call. The CDR3 spans 16 residues. CDR1 is LNHDA, CDR2 SQIVND, per germline (reference sequence). The V gene lost 2 bases and the J gene lost 0 bases, with 8 bases spanning the gap. CDR3 protein: CASSIQTLSGANVLTF. CDR3 sequence (DNA): TGTGCCAGTAGTATACAAACACTCTCTGGGGCCAACGTCCTGACTTTC.

The chain links TRBV5-1 to TRBJ1-2, with 9 bases identical to TRBD1. This CDR3 is built from 14 residues. Germline CDR1 SGHRS, CDR2 YFSETQ. The ends lost 5 bases at V and 4 bases at J; junction bases unmatched: 6. The CDR3 here is CASRATGGVYGYTF. CDR3 sequence (DNA): TGCGCCAGCAGAGCGACAGGGGGAGTCTATGGCTACACCTTC.

The CDR3 DNA is TGTGCCAGCAGCCAAGATCCAGGGAACACCGGGGAGCTGTTTTTT. Its translation is CASSQDPGNTGELFF. The V call is TRBV4-2, the J call TRBJ2-2; unclear D gene. Germline CDR1 reads LGHNA; CDR2 reads YNFKEQ. V dropped 0 bases and J dropped 1 base, with 6 bases sitting between them. There are 15 residues in the CDR3.

The chain's CDR3 is CAGVKGESNQPQHF. The CDR3 DNA reads TGTGCCGGGGTCAAGGGGGAGAGCAATCAGCCCCAGCATTTT. This sequence joins TRBV7-9 and TRBJ1-5; the D gene is possibly TRBD1 (6 bases). With 11 bases removed from V and 1 base from J, the gap between germline ends came to 15 bases. This CDR3 comprises 14 residues. Looked up from germline, CDR1 is SEHNR and CDR2 is FQNEAQ (reference sequence).

V is TRBV20-1 and J is TRBJ1-2, with D tentatively TRBD1 (6 bases). Germline V lookup: CDR1 DFQATT, CDR2 SNEGSKA (reference sequence). The CDR3 totals 15 residues. The V gene lost 0 bases and the J gene lost 4 bases, with 15 bases spanning the gap. For the CDR3, the DNA is TGCAGTGCTAGAGATCTGGGGGCGGGCGGCTATGGCTACACCTTC. Amino acids: CSARDLGAGGYGYTF.

This clonotype was found once. The rearrangement links TRBV10-2 to TRBJ1-1; the D is unclear. This CDR3 region has 12 residues. Germline CDR1 reads WSHSY; CDR2 reads SAAADI. V lost 1 base, J lost 10 bases, and 10 bases lay in between. CDR3 bases: TGCGCCAGCAGTGAGTTAGGTATCGGAGCTTTCTTT. This codes for CASSELGIGAFF.

The chain is built from TRBV20-1 and TRBJ2-7; 7 bases are a match to TRBD1. Germline V gene lookup returns CDR1 DFQATT and CDR2 SNEGSKA (reference sequence). CDR3 size: 13 residues. Losses at the gene ends were 3 bases for V and 2 bases for J; bases not matched to a gene: 4. Here the CDR3 DNA reads TGCAGTGCTAGTGGGCAGGGGGCCTACGAGCAGTACTTC. Its translation: CSASGQGAYEQYF.

This sequence joins TRBV12-3 or TRBV12-4 and TRBJ2-7, with 7 bases lining up with TRBD1. This CDR3 has 14 amino acids. The ends lost 8 bases at V and 4 bases at J; junction bases unmatched: 11. CDR3 nucleotides: TGTGCCAGCGGAAAACCGGGACAGCATTACGAGCAGTACTTC. Amino acid sequence: CASGKPGQHYEQYF.

The chain links TRBV5-4 to TRBJ2-2; 8 nucleotides match TRBD1. CDR1 and CDR2 (germline): SGHNT, YYREEE (reference sequence). This CDR3 contains 15 residues. With 1 base clipped from V and 3 bases from J, the junction kept 2 bases outside the gene matches. DNA for the CDR3: TGTGCCAGCAGCTTGAAACAGGGGGACACCGGGGAGCTGTTTTTT. Translation: CASSLKQGDTGELFF.

This chain uses TRBV7-9 with TRBJ1-5; 7 positions match TRBD1. CDR1 SEHNR and CDR2 FQNEAQ come from the germline V gene (reference sequence). The CDR3 runs 14 residues. V shed 8 bases, J shed 4 bases, and the junction held 8 bases outside the gene matches. The chain's CDR3 is CASGIQGRNQPQHF. CDR3 coding DNA: TGTGCCAGCGGGATACAGGGGCGAAATCAGCCCCAGCATTTT.

This sequence joins TRBV6-6 and TRBJ2-5, with 7 bases identical to TRBD2. The J segment lost 0 bases and the V segment lost 8 bases, leaving 6 bases of the junction unmatched. The CDR3 is 14 amino acids. Germline CDR1 reads MNHNY; CDR2 reads SVGAGI (reference sequence). The chain's CDR3 is CASRSAGHQETQYF. CDR3 DNA sequence: TGTGCCAGCCGGTCAGCGGGGCACCAAGAGACCCAGTACTTC.

The chain couples TRBV9 to TRBJ2-3, with a weak D call TRBD2 (5 bases). The germline V gene encodes CDR1 SGDLS and CDR2 YYNGEE. CDR3 length: 16 residues. Trimming pared 0 bases from V and 3 bases from J, leaving 14 bases between. The CDR3 loop is CASSVGPLWETDTQYF. In nucleotides, the CDR3 is TGTGCCAGCAGCGTAGGGCCTCTTTGGGAGACAGATACGCAGTATTTT.